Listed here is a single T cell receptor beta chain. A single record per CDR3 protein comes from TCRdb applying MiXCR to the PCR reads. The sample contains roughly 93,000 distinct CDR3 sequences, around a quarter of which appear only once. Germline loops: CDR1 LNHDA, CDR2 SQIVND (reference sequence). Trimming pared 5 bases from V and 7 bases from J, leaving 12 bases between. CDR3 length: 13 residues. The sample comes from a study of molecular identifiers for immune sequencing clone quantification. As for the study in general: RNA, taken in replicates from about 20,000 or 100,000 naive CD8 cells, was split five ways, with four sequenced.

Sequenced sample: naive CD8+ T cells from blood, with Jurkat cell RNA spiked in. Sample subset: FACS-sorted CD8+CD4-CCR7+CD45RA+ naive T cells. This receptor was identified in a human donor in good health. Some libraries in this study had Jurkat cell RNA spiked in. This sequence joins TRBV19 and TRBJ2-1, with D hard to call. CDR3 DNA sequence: TGTGCCAGTAGTGGCAGCCCCGGGAATGAGCAGTTCTTC. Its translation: CASSGSPGNEQFF.